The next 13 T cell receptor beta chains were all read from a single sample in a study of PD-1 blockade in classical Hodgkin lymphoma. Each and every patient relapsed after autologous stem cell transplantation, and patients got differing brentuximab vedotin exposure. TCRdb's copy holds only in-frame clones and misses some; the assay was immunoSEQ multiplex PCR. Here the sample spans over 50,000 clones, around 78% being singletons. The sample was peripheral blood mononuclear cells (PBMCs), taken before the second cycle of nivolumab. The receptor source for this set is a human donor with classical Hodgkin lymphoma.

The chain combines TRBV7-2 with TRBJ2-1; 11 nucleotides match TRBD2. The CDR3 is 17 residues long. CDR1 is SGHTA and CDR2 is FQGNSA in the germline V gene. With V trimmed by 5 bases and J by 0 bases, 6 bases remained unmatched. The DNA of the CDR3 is TGTGCCAGCAGCCGATCTAGCGGGAGGAGCTCCTACAATGAGCAGTTCTTC. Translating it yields CASSRSSGRSSYNEQFF. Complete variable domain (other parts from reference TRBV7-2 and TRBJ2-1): GAGVSQSPSNKVTEKGKDVELRCDPISGHTALYWYRQSLGQGLEFLIYFQGNSAPDKSGLPSDRFSAERTGGSVSTLTIQRTQQEDSAVYLCASSRSSGRSSYNEQFFGPGTRLTVL.

CDR3 region: CSVWTGAGTGELFF. CDR3 nucleotide sequence: TGCAGCGTTTGGACAGGAGCGGGCACCGGGGAGCTGTTTTTT. The V gene is TRBV29-1, the J gene TRBJ2-2, with D perhaps TRBD1 (7 bases). V was cut by 5 bases and J by 4 bases, with 14 bases left in between. The CDR3 has 14 amino acids. Germline V gene data show CDR1 as SQVTM and CDR2 as ANQGSEA.

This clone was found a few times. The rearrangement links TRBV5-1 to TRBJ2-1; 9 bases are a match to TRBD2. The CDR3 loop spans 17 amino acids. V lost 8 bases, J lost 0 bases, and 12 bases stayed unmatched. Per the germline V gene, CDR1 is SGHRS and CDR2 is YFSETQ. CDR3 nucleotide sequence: TGCGCCAGGGGGCGGCTAGCGGGACCGCTCTCCTACAATGAGCAGTTCTTC. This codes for CARGRLAGPLSYNEQFF.

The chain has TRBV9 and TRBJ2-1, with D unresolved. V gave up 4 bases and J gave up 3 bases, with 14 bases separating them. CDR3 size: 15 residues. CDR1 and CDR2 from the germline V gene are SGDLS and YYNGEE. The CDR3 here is CASSPRVFGYNEQFF. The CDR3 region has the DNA TGTGCCAGCAGCCCCCGAGTTTTCGGCTACAATGAGCAGTTCTTC.

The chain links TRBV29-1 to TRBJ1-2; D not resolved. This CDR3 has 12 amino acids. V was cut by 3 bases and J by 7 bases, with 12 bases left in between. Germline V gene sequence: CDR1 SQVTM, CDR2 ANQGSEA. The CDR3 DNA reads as TGCAGCGTTGAGGGCGGAGCAGCTGGCTACACCTTC. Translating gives CSVEGGAAGYTF.

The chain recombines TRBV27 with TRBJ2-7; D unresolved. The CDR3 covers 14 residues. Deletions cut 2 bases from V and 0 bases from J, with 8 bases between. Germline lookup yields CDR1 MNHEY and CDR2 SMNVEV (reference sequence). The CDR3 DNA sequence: TGTGCCAGCAGTTTAGCTAGAAGCTCCTACGAGCAGTACTTC. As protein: CASSLARSSYEQYF.

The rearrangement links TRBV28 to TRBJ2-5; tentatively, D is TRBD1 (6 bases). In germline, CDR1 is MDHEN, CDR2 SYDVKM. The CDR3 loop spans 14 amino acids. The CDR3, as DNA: TGTGATGAAAAGAAGACAGGCTCCAAAGAGACCCAGTACTTC. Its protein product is CDEKKTGSKETQYF.

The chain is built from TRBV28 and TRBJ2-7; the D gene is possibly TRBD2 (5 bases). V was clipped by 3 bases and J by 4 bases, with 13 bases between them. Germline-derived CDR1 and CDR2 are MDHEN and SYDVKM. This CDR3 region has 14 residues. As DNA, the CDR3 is TGTGCCAGCAGTTTTTCGGGCGGGTATTACGAGCAGTACTTC. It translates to CASSFSGGYYEQYF.

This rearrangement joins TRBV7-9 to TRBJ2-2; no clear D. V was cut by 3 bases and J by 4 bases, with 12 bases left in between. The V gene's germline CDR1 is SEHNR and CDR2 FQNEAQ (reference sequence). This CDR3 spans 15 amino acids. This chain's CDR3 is CASSFSLLSTGELFF. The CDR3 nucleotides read TGTGCCAGCAGCTTTAGTCTCCTAAGCACCGGGGAGCTGTTTTTT.

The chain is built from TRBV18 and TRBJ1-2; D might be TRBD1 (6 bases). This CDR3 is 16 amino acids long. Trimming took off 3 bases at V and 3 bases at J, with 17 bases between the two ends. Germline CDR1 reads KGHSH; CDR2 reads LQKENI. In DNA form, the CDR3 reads TGTGCCAGCTCACCCGCTGGGGGGGCGAAGGACTATGGCTACACCTTC. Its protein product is CASSPAGGAKDYGYTF.

Here the CDR3 DNA reads TGTGCCAGCGGGGGACAGGGGGACACTGAAGCTTTCTTT. Its protein product is CASGGQGDTEAFF. The chain combines TRBV7-3 with TRBJ1-1; 11 nucleotides agree with TRBD1. CDR1 and CDR2 (germline): SGHTA, FQGTGA. CDR3 length: 13 residues. The ends lost 8 bases at V and 3 bases at J; junction bases unmatched: 2.

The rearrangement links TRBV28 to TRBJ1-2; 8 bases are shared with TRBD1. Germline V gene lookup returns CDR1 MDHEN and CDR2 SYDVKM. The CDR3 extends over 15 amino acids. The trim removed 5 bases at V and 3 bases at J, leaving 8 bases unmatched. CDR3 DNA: TGTGCCAGCAGTCCCTGGACAGGGAGAGACTATGGCTACACCTTC. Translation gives CASSPWTGRDYGYTF.

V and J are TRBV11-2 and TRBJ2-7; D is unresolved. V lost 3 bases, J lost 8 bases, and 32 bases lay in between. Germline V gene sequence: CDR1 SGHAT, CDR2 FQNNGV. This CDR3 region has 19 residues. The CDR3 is CASSFFFDSLAGSSAQQYF. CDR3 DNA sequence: TGTGCCAGCAGCTTTTTTTTTGACTCCCTCGCCGGGTCCTCTGCCCAGCAGTACTTC.